One and the same sample provided the 4 T cell receptor beta chains below, sequenced in a study of blood T cell repertoires in COVID-19. Sequencing used immunoSEQ multiplex PCR; TCRdb keeps in-frame clones, though not all of them. The data show under 200,000 clones, about nine tenths seen once. Sequenced input: peripheral blood. The receptor source for this set is a man between 18 and 29 years old with active or convalescent COVID-19.

This rearrangement joins TRBV11-2 to TRBJ2-7; TRBD2 is a possible D gene (5 bases). This CDR3 contains 12 residues. The V end was cut by 5 bases, the J end by 3 bases, with 8 bases between. Germline V gene lookup returns CDR1 SGHAT and CDR2 FQNNGV. The CDR3 sequence is CASSPGIYEQYF. CDR3 DNA: TGTGCCAGCAGCCCGGGGATCTACGAGCAGTACTTC.

The chain uses TRBV6-5 and TRBJ2-7; 8 bases agree with TRBD1. CDR3 length equals 14 residues. Germline-derived CDR1 and CDR2 are MNHEY and SVGAGI. Trimming cost V 5 bases and J 2 bases; bases outside gene matches: 5. The CDR3 sequence is CASSMGQVAYEQYF. The CDR3 DNA reads TGTGCCAGCAGTATGGGACAGGTAGCCTACGAGCAGTACTTC.

This chain links TRBV5-1 with TRBJ2-7; possibly TRBD1 for D (6 bases). V gave up 5 bases and J gave up 2 bases, with 14 bases separating them. This CDR3 is built from 14 residues. Germline CDR1 is SGHRS and CDR2 is YFSETQ. In DNA form, the CDR3 reads TGCGCCAGCAGTCCACAGGGCTATCCCTACGAGCAGTACTTC. It is translated as CASSPQGYPYEQYF.

The J gene is TRBJ2-3, the V gene TRBV5-4; 8 bases are shared with TRBD1. This CDR3 is 18 amino acids long. V shed 1 base and J 3 bases; nucleotides not matched to a gene: 13. From germline, CDR1 is SGHNT and CDR2 YYREEE (reference sequence). The CDR3 here is CASSLLGWPDRETDTQYF. The CDR3 region has the DNA TGTGCCAGCAGCTTGTTAGGGTGGCCGGACAGGGAAACAGATACGCAGTATTTT.